This T cell receptor beta chain was identified in a study of identical twins. This clonotype was found a few times. Each CDR3 protein gets one entry after TCRdb re-called the 5' RACE reads with MiXCR. The sample records just over 450,000 distinct CDR3 sequences, about 14% being singletons. Per germline, CDR1 SNHLY and CDR2 FYNNEI. The CDR3 contains 13 residues. V was pared by 7 bases and J by 2 bases, with 11 bases between. This sample was shared with a second study, whose subject was yellow fever vaccine responses in identical twins. That source reports: After vaccination, twins' T cell response reportedly seemed partly convergent, partly personalized.

Source material: CD4+ T cells sorted from blood. This TCR derives from a woman between 18 and 29 years old in good health. The V and J genes are TRBV2 and TRBJ2-5; D is perhaps TRBD1 (6 bases). The chain's CDR3 is CASTRTEQETQYF. The CDR3 DNA reads as TGTGCCAGCACCAGGACAGAACAAGAGACCCAGTACTTC. Combining the CDR3 with reference TRBV2 and TRBJ2-5 gives the whole variable domain EPEVTQTPSHQVTQMGQEVILRCVPISNHLYFYWYRQILGQKVEFLVSFYNNEISEKSEIFDDQFSVERPDGSNFTLKIRSTKLEDSAMYFCASTRTEQETQYFGPGTRLLVL.